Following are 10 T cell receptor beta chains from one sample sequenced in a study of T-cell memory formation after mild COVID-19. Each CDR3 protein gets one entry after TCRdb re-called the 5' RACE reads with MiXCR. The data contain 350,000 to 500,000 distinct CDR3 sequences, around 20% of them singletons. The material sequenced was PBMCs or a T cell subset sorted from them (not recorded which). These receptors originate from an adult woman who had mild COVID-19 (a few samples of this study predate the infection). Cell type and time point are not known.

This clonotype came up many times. The CDR3 nucleotides are TGTGCCATCAGTCAGACTCCGGGAGGGCAGTACTTC. Its protein product is CAISQTPGGQYF. The V and J genes are TRBV10-3 and TRBJ2-7, with 7 bases matching TRBD2. With 5 bases clipped from V and 9 bases from J, the junction kept 7 bases outside the gene matches. There are 12 residues in the CDR3. Germline CDR1 reads ENHRY; CDR2 reads SYGVKD.

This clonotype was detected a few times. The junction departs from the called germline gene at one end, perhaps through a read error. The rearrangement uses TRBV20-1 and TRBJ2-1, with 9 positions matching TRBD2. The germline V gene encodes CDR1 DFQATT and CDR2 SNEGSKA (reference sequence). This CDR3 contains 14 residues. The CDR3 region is CSARGLAMSNEQFF. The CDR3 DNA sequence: TGCAGTGCCAGAGGACTAGCGATGAGCAATGAGCAGTTCTTC.

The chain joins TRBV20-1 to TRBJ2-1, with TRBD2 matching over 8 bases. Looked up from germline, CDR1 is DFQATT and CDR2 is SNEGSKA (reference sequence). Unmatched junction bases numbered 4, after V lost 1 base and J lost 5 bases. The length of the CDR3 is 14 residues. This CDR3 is CSARGLAYNNEQFF. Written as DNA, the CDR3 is TGCAGTGCTAGAGGACTAGCGTACAACAATGAGCAGTTCTTC.

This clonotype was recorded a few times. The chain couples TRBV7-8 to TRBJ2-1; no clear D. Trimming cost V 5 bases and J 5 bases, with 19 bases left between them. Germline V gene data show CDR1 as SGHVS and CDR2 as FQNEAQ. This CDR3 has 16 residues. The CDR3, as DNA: TGTGCCAGCAGCGACGAGCTAGAATTTAGGGACAATGAGCAGTTCTTC. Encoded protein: CASSDELEFRDNEQFF.

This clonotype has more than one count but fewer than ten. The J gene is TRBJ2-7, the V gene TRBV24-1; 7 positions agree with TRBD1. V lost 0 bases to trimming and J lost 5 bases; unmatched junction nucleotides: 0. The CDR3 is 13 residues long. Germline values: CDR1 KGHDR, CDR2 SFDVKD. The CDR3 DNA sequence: TGTGCCACCAGTGATTTGCAGGGGGACGAGCAGTACTTC. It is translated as CATSDLQGDEQYF.

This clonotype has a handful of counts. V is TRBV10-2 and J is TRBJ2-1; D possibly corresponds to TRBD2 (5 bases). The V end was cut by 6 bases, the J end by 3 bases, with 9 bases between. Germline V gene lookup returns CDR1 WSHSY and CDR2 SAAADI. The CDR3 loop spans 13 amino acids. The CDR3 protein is CASSRTLYNEQFF. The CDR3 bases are TGCGCCAGCAGCCGGACTCTCTACAATGAGCAGTTCTTC.

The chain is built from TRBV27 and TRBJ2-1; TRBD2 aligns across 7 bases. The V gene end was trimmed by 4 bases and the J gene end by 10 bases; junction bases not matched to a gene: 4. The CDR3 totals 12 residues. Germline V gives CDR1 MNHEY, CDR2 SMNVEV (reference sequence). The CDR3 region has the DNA TGTGCCAGCAGTTCCACTAGCGTGGAGCAGTTCTTC. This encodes CASSSTSVEQFF.

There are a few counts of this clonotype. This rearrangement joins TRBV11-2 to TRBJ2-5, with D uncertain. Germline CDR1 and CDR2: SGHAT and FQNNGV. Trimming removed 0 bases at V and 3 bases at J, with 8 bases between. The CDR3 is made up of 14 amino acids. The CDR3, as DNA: TGTGCCAGCAGCTTAGAGTTTAAGGAAGAGACCCAGTACTTC. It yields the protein CASSLEFKEETQYF.

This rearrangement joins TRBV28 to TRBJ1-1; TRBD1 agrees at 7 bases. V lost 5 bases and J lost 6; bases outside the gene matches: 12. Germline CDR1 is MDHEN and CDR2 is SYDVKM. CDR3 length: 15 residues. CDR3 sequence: CASSPVTGTVAEAFF. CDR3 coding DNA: TGTGCCAGCAGTCCCGTGACAGGGACGGTCGCTGAAGCTTTCTTT.

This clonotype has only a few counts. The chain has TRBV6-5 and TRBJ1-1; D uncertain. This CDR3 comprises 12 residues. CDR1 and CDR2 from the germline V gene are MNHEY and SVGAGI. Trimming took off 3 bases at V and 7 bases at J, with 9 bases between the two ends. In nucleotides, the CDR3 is TGTGCCAGCAGTTATGAGGGCCGTGAAGCTTTCTTT. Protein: CASSYEGREAFF.